What follows are 11 T cell receptor beta chains derived from one specimen sequenced in a study of T-cell reconstitution after alpha-beta-depleted transplantation in children. Unique molecular identifiers tagged the TCRbeta library. Each CDR3 protein is one row after TCRdb ran MiXCR on the PCR reads. The sample gives hundreds of thousands of distinct CDR3 sequences, under 12% of which show up once; 2% to 2.5% is in the top ten. The input for sequencing was PBMCs, taken before TCRalphabeta/CD19-depleted stem cell transplant. Receptor source: a child aged 2 to 10 with inherited bone marrow failure, due to receive a stem cell transplant.

The chain couples TRBV24-1 to TRBJ2-3; possibly TRBD1 for D (5 bases). This CDR3 comprises 16 residues. Germline V lookup: CDR1 KGHDR, CDR2 SFDVKD. V lost 0 bases to trimming and J lost 7 bases, with 16 bases between them. This chain's CDR3 is CATSDLNRGDTHTQYF. CDR3 DNA sequence: TGTGCCACCAGTGATTTGAATAGGGGTGATACACATACGCAGTATTTT.

The V call is TRBV11-2, the J call TRBJ2-4, with 14 bases that match TRBD2. Unmatched junction bases numbered 12, after V lost 5 bases and J lost 0 bases. This CDR3 is 20 amino acids long. The V gene's germline CDR1 is SGHAT and CDR2 FQNNGV. The CDR3 DNA sequence: TGTGCCAGCAGCCCCCACCGGGGACTAGCGGGAGACCCAGCCAAAAACATTCAGTACTTC. Its protein is CASSPHRGLAGDPAKNIQYF.

This clonotype came up many times. The rearrangement uses TRBV5-1 and TRBJ2-7, with TRBD2 matching 12 bases. The CDR3 loop spans 16 amino acids. Germline V lookup: CDR1 SGHRS, CDR2 YFSETQ. The trim removed 5 bases at V and 2 bases at J, leaving 8 bases unmatched. CDR3 sequence: CASRTTSGSVTYEQYF. CDR3 bases: TGCGCCAGCAGAACGACTAGCGGGAGTGTGACCTACGAGCAGTACTTC.

This clonotype occurred a few times. The chain is built from TRBV20-1 and TRBJ2-7, with D perhaps matching TRBD2 (6 bases). Trimming left V 3 bases short and J 0 bases short, with 9 bases between. The CDR3 length is 13 residues. Germline V gives CDR1 DFQATT, CDR2 SNEGSKA (reference sequence). In DNA form, the CDR3 reads TGCAGTGCTAGCGGGGGAACCTCCTACGAGCAGTACTTC. This sequence encodes CSASGGTSYEQYF.

The gene calls are TRBV4-2 and TRBJ2-3; 10 nucleotides align to TRBD2. After removal of 4 bases from V and 4 bases from J, the junction contained 14 bases not matched to a gene. Looked up from germline, CDR1 is LGHNA and CDR2 is YNFKEQ. The CDR3 has 18 amino acids. CDR3 sequence reads: CASSLKRGASGSADTQYF. The CDR3 region has the DNA TGTGCCAGCAGCCTCAAACGGGGGGCTAGCGGGAGTGCAGATACGCAGTATTTT.

This clonotype has a count of ten or more. The chain employs TRBV12-3 or TRBV12-4 and TRBJ2-1; a possible D gene is TRBD2 (6 bases). The CDR3 covers 15 residues. V lost 5 bases and J 3 bases, leaving 14 bases between the germline ends. CDR3: CASSRRASDYNEQFF. Here the CDR3 DNA reads TGTGCCAGCAGTCGTAGGGCTAGCGACTACAATGAGCAGTTCTTC.

The chain is built from TRBV18 and TRBJ1-5, with TRBD1 identical over 10 bases. CDR1 is KGHSH, CDR2 LQKENI, per germline. V shed 6 bases, J shed 1 base, and the junction held 3 bases outside the gene matches. The CDR3 runs to 15 residues. CDR3 amino acids: CASSRQGASNQPQHF. The CDR3 region has the DNA TGTGCCAGCTCGCGACAGGGGGCGAGCAATCAGCCCCAGCATTTT. Based on the CDR3 plus reference TRBV18 and TRBJ1-5, the full variable domain is NAGVMQNPRHLVRRRGQEARLRCSPMKGHSHVYWYRQLPEEGLKFMVYLQKENIIDESGMPKERFSAEFPKEGPSILRIQQVVRGDSAAYFCASSRQGASNQPQHFGDGTRLSIL.

This clonotype has a handful of counts. For the CDR3, the DNA is TGCGCCAGCAGCCAAGATAGGGACAGGGCCCAGCCCCAGCATTTT. This gives the protein CASSQDRDRAQPQHF. The rearrangement uses TRBV4-3 and TRBJ1-5, with 9 bases identical to TRBD1. V lost 0 bases, J lost 7 bases, and 4 bases stayed unmatched. Per the germline V gene, CDR1 is LGHNA and CDR2 is YSLEER. The CDR3 loop spans 15 amino acids.

This clonotype was observed many times. The rearrangement joins TRBV7-2 to TRBJ1-1, with D hard to call. There are 15 residues in the CDR3. V was pared by 2 bases and J by 0 bases, with 10 bases between. CDR1 is SGHTA and CDR2 is FQGNSA in the germline V gene. CDR3 DNA sequence: TGTGCCAGCAGCTTATCGGGGATGTTGAACACTGAAGCTTTCTTT. Protein: CASSLSGMLNTEAFF.

This clonotype was recorded many times. The CDR3 region has the DNA TGTGCCAGCAGTGAATACAGGCGGGATGAGCAGTTCTTC. This translates into CASSEYRRDEQFF. J is TRBJ2-1 and V is TRBV25-1, with D tentatively TRBD2 (5 bases). Germline V CDR1 and CDR2: MGHDK, SYGVNS. Trimming removed 0 bases from V and 8 bases from J, with 8 bases in between. The CDR3 totals 13 residues.

This clonotype was counted many times. This sequence joins TRBV28 and TRBJ2-3; D call uncertain. The germline V gene encodes CDR1 MDHEN and CDR2 SYDVKM. With 7 bases removed from V and 6 bases from J, the gap between germline ends came to 17 bases. This CDR3 contains 14 residues. In DNA, the CDR3 is TGTGCCAGCAAGGCGAGCCCCCTGGATGATACGCAGTATTTT. Its translation is CASKASPLDDTQYF.